The TCR beta chain described here comes from a study of CD8 T cells in ankylosing spondylitis. Study outcomes and limitations: In peripheral blood, disease-linked CD8+ clones occurred at relatively low frequencies. The authors reported significant enrichment of disease-linked clones in matched ankylosing spondylitis synovial fluid. Ankylosing spondylitis blood seemed to carry a telltale TCR beta motif made of roughly 8 highly homologous variants.

CDR1 is SGHVS, CDR2 FQNEAQ, per germline. The CDR3 extends over 14 amino acids. V was trimmed by 1 base and J by 6 bases, leaving 12 bases between them. As the method for making TCR beta libraries, quantitative 5'-RACE with molecular barcodes was used. TCRdb independently ran MiXCR on the 5' RACE reads; one entry per CDR3 protein. The table lists some 840,000 distinct CDR3 sequences, about 10% of them singletons. This clonotype appeared a few times. Antigen specificity is unknown. The chain joins TRBV7-8 to TRBJ2-5, with a weak D call TRBD1 (7 bases). This sequence originates from a male donor with ankylosing spondylitis. The source material was blood, either unsorted or a sorted T cell fraction (not recorded which). CDR3 DNA: TGTGCCAGCAGCTTAGGGACAGGCGGGAAGACCCAGTACTTC. Its protein is CASSLGTGGKTQYF.